This entry is about one TCR beta chain. Its antigen is as yet unknown. The data stem from a study of cytomegalovirus exposure and HLA in healthy donors. The V end lost 1 base, the J end lost 7 bases, and 4 bases lay between the germline ends. The CDR3 is 10 amino acids. CDR1 is SQVTM and CDR2 is ANQGSEA in the germline V gene. Study-wide findings and caveats: The TCR clusters that emerged in the first cohort tended, a later analysis found, to co-occur in the roughly 120 validation repertoires.

Sequencing was performed with immunoSEQ multiplex PCR; in TCRdb, only in-frame clones are kept and a portion is missing. Altogether fewer than 200,000 clones are present, around nine tenths being singletons, with the ten largest covering 6% to 8.5%. This clonotype was obtained from a man aged 25-40 years in good health and CMV-seropositive. Sequenced: PBMCs. V usage is TRBV29-1 and J usage is TRBJ2-5; D unresolved. CDR3 sequence reads: CSVEVGTQYF. DNA of the CDR3: TGCAGCGTTGAAGTAGGGACCCAGTACTTC.